A selection of T cell receptor beta chains follows, all from one sample in a study of resident and recirculating memory T cells in vitiligo. TCRdb's copy holds only in-frame clones and misses some; the assay was immunoSEQ multiplex PCR. Of more than 70,000 clones in the sample, about 90% were seen once. The sequenced material came from blood. Receptors were obtained from a male donor with vitiligo. Each CDR3 is given with its conserved first and last residue. The D gene is left open where the match is weak. The listing skips clone size in some rows; elsewhere it reads once, few, many or a size class.

clone size	J gene	D gene	V gene	CDR3 protein	CDR3 DNA
few	TRBJ1-1	NA	TRBV15	CATSRDGEGPTEAFF	TGTGCCACCAGCAGAGATGGGGAGGGGCCGACTGAAGCTTTCTTT
NA	TRBJ2-6	NA	TRBV30	CAWSTGGAGANVLTF	TGTGCCTGGAGTACAGGAGGGGCTGGGGCCAACGTCCTGACTTTC
NA	TRBJ2-1	TRBD1	TRBV7-8	CASSPGTGAYNEQFF	TGTGCCAGCAGCCCCGGGACAGGGGCCTACAATGAGCAGTTCTTC
NA	TRBJ2-1	TRBD2	TRBV7-9	CASSLGAGGRYNEQFF	TGTGCCAGCAGCTTAGGAGCGGGAGGGCGGTACAATGAGCAGTTCTTC
NA	TRBJ1-1	TRBD1	TRBV18	CASSPRDRANTEAFF	TGTGCCAGCTCACCACGGGACAGGGCAAACACTGAAGCTTTCTTT
NA	TRBJ2-7	TRBD1	TRBV28	CASSPRGTGDYEQYF	TGTGCCAGCAGTCCCAGGGGGACAGGGGACTACGAGCAGTACTTC
NA	TRBJ1-1	NA	TRBV28	CASSLFWGERNTEAFF	TGTGCCAGCAGTCTATTTTGGGGGGAGAGGAACACTGAAGCTTTCTTT
NA	TRBJ2-7	TRBD1	TRBV7-9	CASSSDRGVEQYF	TGTGCCAGCAGCTCCGACAGGGGCGTCGAGCAGTACTTC
NA	TRBJ2-5	NA	TRBV5-8	CASSLGTRKETQYF	TGTGCCAGCAGCTTGGGGACAAGAAAAGAGACCCAGTACTTC
NA	TRBJ2-7	TRBD1	TRBV28	CASGLRGTGGEQYF	TGTGCCAGCGGCCTCCGGGGGACAGGGGGCGAGCAGTACTTC
NA	TRBJ2-7	TRBD1	TRBV28	CASSLPLTGISSYEQYF	TGTGCCAGCAGTTTACCCCTGACAGGGATATCTTCCTACGAGCAGTACTTC
NA	TRBJ2-2	NA	TRBV25-1	CASSDPGPGGTGELFF	TGTGCCAGCAGTGATCCGGGTCCCGGGGGTACCGGGGAGCTGTTTTTT
NA	TRBJ1-3	NA	TRBV29-1	CSASATSSGNTIYF	TGCAGCGCCAGCGCGACTAGCTCTGGAAACACCATATATTTT
NA	TRBJ2-7	NA	TRBV21-1	CASSKVAGDPYEQYF	TGTGCCAGCAGCAAAGTAGCAGGGGATCCCTACGAGCAGTACTTC
NA	TRBJ2-3	NA	TRBV4-2	CASSQPPLRGTDTQYF	TGTGCCAGCAGCCAACCCCCCCTGAGGGGCACAGATACGCAGTATTTT
NA	TRBJ2-4	TRBD2	TRBV7-2	CASADGGTKNIQYF	TGTGCCAGCGCAGACGGGGGGACCAAAAACATTCAGTACTTC
NA	TRBJ1-2	NA	TRBV10-1	CASSAGRDYGYTF	TGCGCCAGCAGTGCCGGGAGGGACTATGGCTACACCTTC
NA	TRBJ1-1	NA	TRBV23-1	CASSRQGRRTEAFF	TGCGCCAGCAGTCGTCAGGGGCGGAGGACTGAAGCTTTCTTT
NA	TRBJ2-6	NA	TRBV7-9	CASSPAMGQTSGANVLTF	TGTGCCAGCAGCCCGGCTATGGGCCAGACCTCTGGGGCCAACGTCCTGACTTTC
NA	TRBJ2-6	NA	TRBV19	CATEAGSGANVLTF	TGTGCCACCGAGGCGGGGTCTGGGGCCAACGTCCTGACTTTC
NA	TRBJ2-1	NA	TRBV20-1	CSASSDNEQFF	TGCAGTGCTAGTTCAGACAATGAGCAGTTCTTC
NA	TRBJ2-2	TRBD2	TRBV6-5	CATTGRGDTGELFF	TGTGCCACCACCGGGAGGGGGGACACCGGGGAGCTGTTTTTT
once	TRBJ1-5	NA	TRBV28	CASSPPLQGSNQPQHF	TGTGCCAGCAGCCCACCCCTGCAGGGGAGCAATCAGCCCCAGCATTTT
NA	TRBJ2-1	NA	TRBV7-6	CASSLGGDRATTSYNEQFF	TGTGCCAGCAGCTTAGGGGGAGACCGAGCGACAACCTCCTACAATGAGCAGTTCTTC
NA	TRBJ2-5	NA	TRBV5-4	CASSFPGEETQYF	TGTGCCAGCAGCTTCCCGGGGGAAGAGACCCAGTACTTC
NA	TRBJ2-1	TRBD2	TRBV7-9	CASSLAAGGYNEQFF	TGTGCCAGCAGCTTAGCAGCGGGAGGGTACAATGAGCAGTTCTTC
NA	TRBJ2-3	TRBD1	TRBV19	CASSSGQSSTDTQYF	TGTGCCAGTAGTTCGGGACAGTCTAGCACAGATACGCAGTATTTT
NA	TRBJ1-1	NA	TRBV9	CASSVSTGYTEAFF	TGTGCCAGCAGCGTAAGTACAGGATACACTGAAGCTTTCTTT
NA	TRBJ2-4	NA	TRBV2	CASRVGWSGNIQYF	TGTGCCAGCAGGGTGGGTTGGAGTGGCAACATTCAGTACTTC